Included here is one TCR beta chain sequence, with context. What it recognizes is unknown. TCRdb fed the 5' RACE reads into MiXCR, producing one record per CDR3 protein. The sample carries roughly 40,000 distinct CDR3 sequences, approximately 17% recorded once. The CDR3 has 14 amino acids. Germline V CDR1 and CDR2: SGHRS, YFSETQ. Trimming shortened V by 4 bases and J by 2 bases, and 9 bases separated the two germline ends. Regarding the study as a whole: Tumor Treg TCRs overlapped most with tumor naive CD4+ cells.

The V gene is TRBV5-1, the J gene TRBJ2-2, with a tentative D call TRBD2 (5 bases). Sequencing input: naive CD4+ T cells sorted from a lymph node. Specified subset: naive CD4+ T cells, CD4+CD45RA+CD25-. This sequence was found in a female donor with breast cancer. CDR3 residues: CASSTRGNTGELFF. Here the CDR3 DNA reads TGCGCCAGCAGCACCCGGGGAAACACCGGGGAGCTGTTTTTT. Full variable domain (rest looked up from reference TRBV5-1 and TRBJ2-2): KAGVTQTPRYLIKTRGQQVTLSCSPISGHRSVSWYQQTPGQGLQFLFEYFSETQRNKGNFPGRFSGRQFSNSRSEMNVSTLELGDSALYLCASSTRGNTGELFFGEGSRLTVL.